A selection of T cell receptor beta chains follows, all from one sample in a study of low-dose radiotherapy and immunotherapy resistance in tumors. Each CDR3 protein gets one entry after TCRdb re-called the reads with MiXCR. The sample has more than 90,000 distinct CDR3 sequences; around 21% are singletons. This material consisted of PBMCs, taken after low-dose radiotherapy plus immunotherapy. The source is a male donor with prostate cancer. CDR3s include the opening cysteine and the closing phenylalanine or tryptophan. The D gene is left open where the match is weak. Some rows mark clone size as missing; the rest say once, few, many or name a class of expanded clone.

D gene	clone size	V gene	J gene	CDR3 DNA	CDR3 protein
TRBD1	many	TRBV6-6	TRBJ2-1	TGTGCCAGCCGATTACCGGGACAGTCCAATGAGCAGTTCTTC	CASRLPGQSNEQFF
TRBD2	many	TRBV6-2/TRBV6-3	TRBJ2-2	TGTGCCAGCAGTGGAGTAGCGGGGGGTTCCACCGGGGAGCTGTTTTTT	CASSGVAGGSTGELFF
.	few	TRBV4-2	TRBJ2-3	TGTGCCAGCAGCCAAGTCGCGGATACGCAGTATTTT	CASSQVADTQYF
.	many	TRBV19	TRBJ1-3	TGTGCCAGCTCAATGGGCCCCTCTGGAAACACCATATATTTT	CASSMGPSGNTIYF
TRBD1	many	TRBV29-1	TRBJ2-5	TGCAGCGTTGGGGACAGGTTAGAGACCCAGTACTTC	CSVGDRLETQYF
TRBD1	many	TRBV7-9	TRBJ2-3	TGTGCCAGCAGCACCGGACAGGGGGTTACAGGTGGAGATACGCAGTATTTT	CASSTGQGVTGGDTQYF
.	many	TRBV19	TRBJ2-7	TGTGCCAGCCGGGGAGGAACAGGTGGCGACGAGCAGTACTTC	CASRGGTGGDEQYF
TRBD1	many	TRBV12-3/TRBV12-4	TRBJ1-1	TGTGCCAGCAGTGGACAGGGGGGTAACACTGAAGCTTTCTTT	CASSGQGGNTEAFF
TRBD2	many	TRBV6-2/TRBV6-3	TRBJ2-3	TGTGCCACCAAAACTATGGGACTAGCAGGATGGGATACGCAGTATTTT	CATKTMGLAGWDTQYF
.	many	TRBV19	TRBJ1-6	TGTGCCAGTAGTCTTGCCGGCAGGGGACGGTCACCCCTCCACTTT	CASSLAGRGRSPLHF
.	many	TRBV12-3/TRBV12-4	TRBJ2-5	TGTGCCAGCAGTCCAATGACAGGGAGGGAGACCCAGTACTTC	CASSPMTGRETQYF
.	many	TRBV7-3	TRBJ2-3	TGTGCCAGCAGCTTAGGTGACAGGCCGGATACGCAGTATTTT	CASSLGDRPDTQYF
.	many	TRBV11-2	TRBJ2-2	TGTGCCAGCAGCTTCTCTCAGATGACGGCCGGGGAGCTGTTTTTT	CASSFSQMTAGELFF
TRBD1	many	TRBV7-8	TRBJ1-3	TGTGCCAGCAGCGATAACAGGGGGTCTTCCTCTGGAAACACCATATATTTT	CASSDNRGSSSGNTIYF
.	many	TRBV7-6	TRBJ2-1	TGTGCCAGCAGCTTAGTCCTCTCTAACAATGAGCAGTTCTTC	CASSLVLSNNEQFF
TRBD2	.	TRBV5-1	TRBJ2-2	TGCGCCAGCAGCCAGGGACTAGCGGGGCACGGGGAGCTGTTTTTT	CASSQGLAGHGELFF
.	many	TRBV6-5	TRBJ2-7	TGTGCCAGCAGTTACTCGAGCTTCGCGGGGTCGTACGAGCAGTACTTC	CASSYSSFAGSYEQYF
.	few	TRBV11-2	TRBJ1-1	TGTGCCAGCAGAGGGGACTGGAACACTGAAGCTTTCTTT	CASRGDWNTEAFF
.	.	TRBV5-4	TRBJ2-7	TGTGCCAGCAGCCCAGCCGGGATAACCTACGAGCAGTACTTC	CASSPAGITYEQYF
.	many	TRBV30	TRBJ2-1	TGTGCCTGGAGTGCGGGGGGCGGGAGTGAGCAGTTCTTC	CAWSAGGGSEQFF
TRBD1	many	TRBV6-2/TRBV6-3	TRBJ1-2	TGTGCCAGCAGTGTAGACAGGGCGCCCTATGGCTACACCTTC	CASSVDRAPYGYTF
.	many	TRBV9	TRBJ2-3	TGTGCCAGCAGCCCAAAGTCCAACACAGATACGCAGTATTTT	CASSPKSNTDTQYF
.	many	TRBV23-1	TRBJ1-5	TGCGCCAGCAGTCAATCGGGTAGCAATCAGCCCCAGCATTTT	CASSQSGSNQPQHF
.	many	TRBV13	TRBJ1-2	TGTGCCAGCAGCTCCCAAGGCCCCGAGGGGAACTATGGCTACACCTTC	CASSSQGPEGNYGYTF
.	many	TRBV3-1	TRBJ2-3	TGTGCCAGCAGCCAGGACCCGAGGGGACCCACGCAGTATTTT	CASSQDPRGPTQYF
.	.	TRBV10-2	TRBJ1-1	TGCGCCAGTCTTGGAGACACTGAAGCTTTCTTT	CASLGDTEAFF
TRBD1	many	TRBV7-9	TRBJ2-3	TGTGCCAGCAGCTTATACCGGGACAGGGGATCAGATACGCAGTATTTT	CASSLYRDRGSDTQYF
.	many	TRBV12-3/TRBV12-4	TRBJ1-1	TGTGCCAGCAGTTTAGCAGGGGCGAAAGAAGCTTTCTTT	CASSLAGAKEAFF
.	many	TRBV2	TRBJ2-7	TGTGCCAGCAGAGGGACGGGCTTGGACGAGCAGTACTTC	CASRGTGLDEQYF
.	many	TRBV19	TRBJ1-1	TGTGCCAGTAGTATGGTCGGCATGAACACTGAAGCTTTCTTT	CASSMVGMNTEAFF
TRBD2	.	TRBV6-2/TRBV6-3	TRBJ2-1	TGTGCCAGCGGGAGGGCGACTTACAATGAGCAGTTCTTC	CASGRATYNEQFF
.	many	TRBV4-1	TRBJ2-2	TGCGCCAGCAGCCTTTATGGGGGCCCCGGGGAGCTGTTTTTT	CASSLYGGPGELFF
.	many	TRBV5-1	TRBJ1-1	TGCGCCAGCAGCCTGAGGCAGGGCACTGAAGCTTTCTTT	CASSLRQGTEAFF
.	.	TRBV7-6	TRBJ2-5	TGTGCCAGCAGCTTATGGATCGCCGGGCAAGAGACCCAGTACTTC	CASSLWIAGQETQYF
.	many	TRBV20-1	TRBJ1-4	TGCAGTGCTAGCAACGTTGTTGGGGAAAAACTGTTTTTT	CSASNVVGEKLFF
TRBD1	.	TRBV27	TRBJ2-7	TGTGCCAGCAGTTTCGGAGACAGGGGCGAGCAGTACTTC	CASSFGDRGEQYF
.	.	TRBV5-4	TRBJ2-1	TGTGCCAGCAGCTCAGGTGGCGTATTCGATGAGCAGTTCTTC	CASSSGGVFDEQFF
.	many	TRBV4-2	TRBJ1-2	TGTGCCAGCAGCCAAGGTGTGGAGGCCTATGGCTACACCTTC	CASSQGVEAYGYTF
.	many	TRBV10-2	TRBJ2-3	TGCGCCAGCAGTGGGGGTACCACAGATACGCAGTATTTT	CASSGGTTDTQYF
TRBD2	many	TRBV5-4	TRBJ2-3	TGTGCCAGCAGCGGGGGACTAGCGGGGGCGGATACGCAGTATTTT	CASSGGLAGADTQYF
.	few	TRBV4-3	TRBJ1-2	TGCGCCAGCAGCCAGGGAGCCGGACAGTCCATTGGCTACACCTTC	CASSQGAGQSIGYTF